These 14 T cell receptor beta chains came from one sample sequenced in a study of blood T cell repertoires in COVID-19 (dated by TCRdb to the early 2020s). Libraries were constructed by the immunoSEQ multiplex PCR assay. TCRdb carries this immuneACCESS record with in-frame sequences only. Its versions omit some clonotypes, under half of them owing to an unresolved V gene in the studies checked, with the rest unexplained. This sample lists about 220,000 clones; around 84% were detected once. The top ten clonotypes cover around 13% of the sample. Sequenced material: peripheral blood. The receptors stem from a human donor in a cohort sampled during active COVID-19.

V gene TRBV5-1 combines with J gene TRBJ1-2; 12 nucleotides match TRBD1. CDR1 SGHRS and CDR2 YFSETQ come from the germline V gene. The CDR3 covers 15 residues. The V and J ends lost 4 bases and 4 bases, in that order; junction bases with no gene match: 5. This CDR3 reads CASSGGTGGRYGYTF. CDR3 coding DNA: TGCGCCAGCAGCGGGGGGACAGGGGGCCGCTATGGCTACACCTTC.

The gene calls are TRBV4-2 and TRBJ1-1; a possible D gene is TRBD1 (5 bases). Germline V CDR1 and CDR2: LGHNA, YNFKEQ. With 0 bases removed from V and 1 base from J, the gap between germline ends came to 12 bases. This CDR3 has 16 amino acids. In nucleotides, the CDR3 is TGTGCCAGCAGCCAAGATTCTATGGGGCCGAACACTGAAGCTTTCTTT. It is translated as CASSQDSMGPNTEAFF.

The chain combines TRBV18 with TRBJ2-6, with D maybe TRBD1 (5 bases). Between the trimmed V and J ends, which lost 2 bases and 1 base, there was a span of 9 bases. From germline, CDR1 is KGHSH and CDR2 LQKENI. The CDR3 extends over 16 amino acids. In DNA form, the CDR3 reads TGTGCCAGCTCACCAACTACAGGATCTGGGGCCAACGTCCTGACTTTC. As protein: CASSPTTGSGANVLTF.

This clone was observed once. The rearrangement links TRBV2 to TRBJ2-1; 7 nucleotides match TRBD2. Trimming at V came to 2 bases and at J to 9 bases, leaving 10 bases not matched to a gene. CDR1 is SNHLY, CDR2 FYNNEI, per germline. CDR3 length: 15 residues. The CDR3 DNA reads TGTGCCAGCAGTGAACTCGCGGGAGAGGCTAGTGAGCAGTTCTTC. Its protein is CASSELAGEASEQFF. Variable domain in full (rest from reference TRBV2 and TRBJ2-1): EPEVTQTPSHQVTQMGQEVILRCVPISNHLYFYWYRQILGQKVEFLVSFYNNEISEKSEIFDDQFSVERPDGSNFTLKIRSTKLEDSAMYFCASSELAGEASEQFFGPGTRLTVL.

This chain links TRBV5-4 with TRBJ2-3; 9 nucleotides match TRBD2. Germline V gene data show CDR1 as SGHNT and CDR2 as YYREEE (reference sequence). The V segment lost 0 bases and the J segment 0 bases; nucleotides outside the gene matches: 2. The CDR3 runs to 16 residues. CDR3 nucleotides: TGTGCCAGCAGCTTGGCGAGCGGGGGGAGCACAGATACGCAGTATTTT. Protein: CASSLASGGSTDTQYF.

This clone showed up just once. This chain connects TRBV18 to TRBJ2-4; 12 positions agree with TRBD1. The CDR3 is 16 amino acids. Germline V lookup: CDR1 KGHSH, CDR2 LQKENI. Germline trimming cut 3 bases from V and 8 bases from J; bases unmatched to any gene: 8. The CDR3 DNA follows: TGTGCCAGCTCACCGAGGGGGACAGGGGGCCTTGACATTCAGTACTTC. The encoded protein is CASSPRGTGGLDIQYF.

V gene TRBV9 combines with J gene TRBJ2-5; weak D call: TRBD1 (6 bases). The germline V gene encodes CDR1 SGDLS and CDR2 YYNGEE. Trimming took 0 bases from V and 1 from J, leaving 10 bases between them. The CDR3 sequence is 15 residues long. The CDR3 region has the DNA TGTGCCAGCAGCGTAGCGGGACAACCCCAAGAGACCCAGTACTTC. Amino acids: CASSVAGQPQETQYF.

The rearrangement links TRBV28 to TRBJ1-6; 7 positions agree with TRBD1. The germline V gene encodes CDR1 MDHEN and CDR2 SYDVKM. The CDR3 totals 17 residues. With 6 bases clipped from V and 6 bases from J, the junction kept 14 bases outside the gene matches. CDR3 region: CASSLQGSLLINSPLHF. The CDR3 DNA reads as TGTGCCAGCAGCTTACAGGGGTCATTACTTATTAATTCACCCCTCCACTTT.

The J gene is TRBJ2-3, the V gene TRBV9, with a possible D match to TRBD2 (6 bases). The ends were cut back, 4 bases at V and 6 bases at J, with 21 bases in the middle. This CDR3 spans 16 amino acids. Germline V gives CDR1 SGDLS, CDR2 YYNGEE. This CDR3 reads CASSPMRDPRGDTQYF. The CDR3 DNA sequence: TGTGCCAGCAGCCCGATGCGGGACCCCCGGGGGGATACGCAGTATTTT.

This chain connects TRBV3-1 (or the pseudogene TRBV3-2) to TRBJ2-7; TRBD1 matches 8 bases. In germline, CDR1 is LGHDT, CDR2 YNNKEL (reference sequence). The CDR3 is 15 residues long. The ends lost 0 bases at V and 7 bases at J; junction bases unmatched: 8. CDR3 in DNA: TGTGCCAGCAGCCAAGATTCGGCAGGGGGCAGGGAGCAGTACTTC. It translates to CASSQDSAGGREQYF.

The J gene is TRBJ2-3, the V gene TRBV13; D is possibly TRBD2 (6 bases). The germline V and J ends were trimmed by 0 bases and 5 bases, with 18 bases remaining between them. The CDR3 runs 17 residues. CDR1 is PRHDT and CDR2 is FYEKMQ in the germline V gene (reference sequence). The CDR3 sequence: CASSLGYRSGQGDTQYF. The CDR3 DNA reads TGTGCCAGCAGCTTAGGGTACCGCAGCGGGCAAGGAGATACGCAGTATTTT.

The chain combines TRBV18 with TRBJ1-3, with D maybe TRBD1 (5 bases). CDR3 length equals 16 residues. Trimming took 3 bases from V and 0 from J, leaving 12 bases between them. The germline V gene has CDR1 KGHSH and CDR2 LQKENI. CDR3 sequence: CASSPLRDASGNTIYF. DNA of the CDR3: TGTGCCAGCTCACCCCTCAGGGATGCCTCTGGAAACACCATATATTTT.

The chain carries TRBV28 and TRBJ2-7, with TRBD1 matching over 7 bases. Germline V gene sequence: CDR1 MDHEN, CDR2 SYDVKM. This CDR3 has 14 amino acids. The junction had 7 bases not matched to a gene; V was cut back by 7 bases and J by 1 base. CDR3 coding DNA: TGTGCCAGCACCCAACAGGGGCGATCCTACGAGCAGTACTTC. It specifies CASTQQGRSYEQYF. Complete variable domain (other parts from reference TRBV28 and TRBJ2-7): DVKVTQSSRYLVKRTGEKVFLECVQDMDHENMFWYRQDPGLGLRLIYFSYDVKMKEKGDIPEGYSVSREKKERFSLILESASTNQTSMYLCASTQQGRSYEQYFGPGTRLTVT.

This chain uses TRBV18 with TRBJ1-3; D is possibly TRBD1 (5 bases). The CDR3 contains 17 residues. Deletions cut 6 bases from V and 0 bases from J, with 18 bases between. Germline assignment: CDR1 KGHSH and CDR2 LQKENI. The CDR3 loop is CASSPSGGSISGNTIYF. CDR3 nucleotides: TGTGCCAGCTCGCCCTCTGGGGGGTCCATCTCTGGAAACACCATATATTTT.